The source of this T cell receptor beta chain is a study of T cells in Graves' hyperthyroidism and ophthalmopathy. RNA transcripts served as the template for amplifying TCR beta CDR3 regions. HTBI primers were the set used in a first-round RT-PCR of the TCR CDR3. TCRdb reprocessed the multiplex PCR reads with MiXCR, giving one entry per CDR3 protein. The data hold some 800,000 distinct CDR3 sequences, with 38% observed a single time. This clonotype was recorded many times. The receptor's source is a man in his late teens or twenties with Graves' hyperthyroidism. The sample consisted of blood.

The CDR3 reads CASSPLLGGYTF. The CDR3 nucleotides are TGTGCCAGCAGTCCCCTGTTGGGAGGCTACACCTTC. The chain is built from TRBV12-3 or TRBV12-4 and TRBJ1-2; unclear D gene. Trimming cost V 5 bases and J 8 bases, with 12 bases left between them. CDR3 length: 12 residues.